Below are 6 T cell receptor beta chains sequenced from a single sample in a study of OX40 agonist ivuxolimab in advanced cancers. Some clones are missing from TCRdb's copy, which holds only in-frame ones; the method was immunoSEQ multiplex PCR. This sample has around 61,000 clones, with more than 65% found just once. Sequenced here: CD4+ or CD8+ T cells sorted from blood, sampled in a trial of the OX40 agonist ivuxolimab. The receptors come from an adult with an advanced solid tumor such as melanoma, head and neck, liver or kidney cancer.

This sequence joins TRBV5-6 and TRBJ2-3, with a tentative D call TRBD2 (6 bases). Trimming cost V 0 bases and J 0 bases, with 8 bases left between them. The germline CDR1 and CDR2 sequences are SGHDT and YYEEEE. The CDR3 covers 15 residues. The DNA of the CDR3 is TGTGCCAGCAGCTTGGGACTAGGAAGCACAGATACGCAGTATTTT. Its protein product is CASSLGLGSTDTQYF.

This clone was counted a few times. This sequence joins TRBV19 and TRBJ1-1, with a tentative D call TRBD1 (5 bases). The CDR3 extends over 14 amino acids. The germline V gene encodes CDR1 LNHDA and CDR2 SQIVND (reference sequence). Between the trimmed V and J ends, which lost 6 bases and 0 bases, there was a span of 11 bases. The CDR3: CASSFQGMNTEAFF. The CDR3 DNA follows: TGTGCCAGTAGCTTTCAGGGAATGAACACTGAAGCTTTCTTT.

This clone was observed a few times. The chain employs TRBV5-1 and TRBJ1-5; D is uncertain. V was shortened by 7 bases and J by 0 bases, with 14 bases between the two germline ends. Per the germline V gene, CDR1 is SGHRS and CDR2 is YFSETQ. The CDR3 contains 15 residues. As DNA, the CDR3 is TGCGCCAGCCGCCCCGTAGCAAATAGCAATCAGCCCCAGCATTTT. This encodes CASRPVANSNQPQHF. The whole variable domain, remainder taken from reference TRBV5-1 and TRBJ1-5, is KAGVTQTPRYLIKTRGQQVTLSCSPISGHRSVSWYQQTPGQGLQFLFEYFSETQRNKGNFPGRFSGRQFSNSRSEMNVSTLELGDSALYLCASRPVANSNQPQHFGDGTRLSIL.

The J gene is TRBJ2-3, the V gene TRBV5-4; D unclear. The germline V gene has CDR1 SGHNT and CDR2 YYREEE (reference sequence). Trimming left V 6 bases short and J 1 base short, with 15 bases between. There are 15 residues in the CDR3. CDR3 in DNA: TGTGCCAGCAACCCTTCTGCGTACGGCACAGATACGCAGTATTTT. This gives the protein CASNPSAYGTDTQYF. The variable domain in full, completed from reference TRBV5-4 and TRBJ2-3, reads ETGVTQSPTHLIKTRGQQVTLRCSSQSGHNTVSWYQQALGQGPQFIFQYYREEENGRGNFPPRFSGLQFPNYSSELNVNALELDDSALYLCASNPSAYGTDTQYFGPGTRLTVL.

V usage is TRBV7-2 and J usage is TRBJ2-7; D is unclear. The V end lost 4 bases, the J end lost 4 bases, and 14 bases lay between the germline ends. This CDR3 region has 14 residues. Germline V gene sequence: CDR1 SGHTA, CDR2 FQGNSA. DNA for the CDR3: TGTGCCAGCAGCTCCGGCGGAGCGATATACGAGCAGTACTTC. Translation gives CASSSGGAIYEQYF.

In this sample, this clone turned up once. This chain joins TRBV7-2 and TRBJ1-2; D unclear. The length of the CDR3 is 14 residues. Germline values: CDR1 SGHTA, CDR2 FQGNSA. Trimming cost V 5 bases and J 6 bases, with 16 bases left between them. The CDR3 loop is CASSRMSGFDGYTF. Here the CDR3 DNA reads TGTGCCAGCAGCCGAATGTCGGGGTTCGATGGCTACACCTTC.